This T cell receptor beta chain was retrieved from a study of regulatory T cells in long-lasting Graves disease. Assembly of TCR beta libraries relied on iRepertoire HTBI primers together with Arm-PCR of CDR3 regions. TCRdb re-analysed the multiplex PCR reads in MiXCR, keeping a single row per CDR3 protein. Found here are roughly 520,000 distinct CDR3 sequences, 12% of them singletons; the top ten hold around 10%. Stated time point: newly diagnosed GD, antithyroid drugs for less than 3 months. Preparation of the TCR library used RNA extracted from PBMCs. This sample also belongs to another study, concerning T cells in Graves' hyperthyroidism and ophthalmopathy. From that second work: A lack of ophthalmopathy progression within 18 months defined stable Graves' hyperthyroidism. HTBI primers were used for first-round RT-PCR of the TCR CDR3.

This sequence originates from a woman in her 30s with Graves disease. The sample consisted of peripheral blood mononuclear cells (PBMCs), taken at new diagnosis, from a patient treated with antithyroid drugs.

The CDR3 DNA sequence: TGCAGCGCGGTGTCAGACACAGATACGCAGTATTTT. Protein product: CSAVSDTDTQYF. V and J are TRBV29-1 and TRBJ2-3; D unresolved. The CDR3 extends over 12 amino acids. CDR1 SQVTM and CDR2 ANQGSEA come from the germline V gene. Deletions cut 7 bases from V and 2 bases from J, with 10 bases between.